This is a list of T cell receptor beta chains from one sample in a study of blood T cell repertoires in COVID-19. Clones were read by immunoSEQ multiplex PCR, and TCRdb kept only the in-frame ones, dropping some. Of about 220,000 clones detected, 75% to 85% appear once; the ten largest clones hold about 4.8%. The sequenced sample consisted of peripheral blood. The origin of the receptors is a woman between 70 and 85 years old with acute or convalescent COVID-19. Both conserved end residues are part of each CDR3. D genes are given only for firm matches. Part of the rows lack a size; the others show once, few, many or a class for expanded clones.

j_call,d_call,clone_size,v_call,cdr3_aa,cdr3_nt
TRBJ1-5,TRBD1,once,TRBV4-1,CASSQGQGVQPQHF,TGCGCCAGCAGCCAAGGACAGGGGGTTCAGCCCCAGCATTTT
TRBJ1-5,-,once,TRBV19,CASSSQTEGAQPQHF,TGTGCCAGTAGTTCCCAGACAGAAGGGGCTCAGCCCCAGCATTTT
TRBJ1-4,-,few,TRBV6-6,CASSPSTATNEKLFF,TGTGCCAGTTCCCCTTCGACAGCCACTAATGAAAAACTGTTTTTT
TRBJ1-1,-,-,TRBV10-3,CAITEDKVNTEAFF,TGTGCCATCACCGAGGACAAGGTGAACACTGAAGCTTTCTTT
TRBJ1-2,TRBD1,-,TRBV7-2,CASSVDRGFGYTF,TGTGCCAGCAGCGTCGACAGGGGTTTTGGCTACACCTTC
TRBJ2-7,TRBD2,once,TRBV5-4,CASSDATSGLTYEQYF,TGTGCCAGCAGCGACGCTACTAGCGGCCTAACCTACGAGCAGTACTTC
TRBJ2-7,TRBD1,many,TRBV30,CAWSHSPGTGTYEQYF,TGTGCCTGGAGTCACAGTCCCGGGACAGGGACTTACGAGCAGTACTTC
TRBJ2-2,-,-,TRBV19,CASSKSGLWRVPGELFF,TGTGCCAGTAGCAAATCAGGCCTTTGGCGCGTACCGGGGGAGCTGTTTTTT
TRBJ2-1,-,once,TRBV3-1/TRBV3-2,CASSQDTETYNEQFF,TGTGCCAGCAGCCAGGACACGGAGACGTACAATGAGCAGTTCTTC
TRBJ1-1,TRBD1,-,TRBV6-2/TRBV6-3,CASSPTGYTEAFF,TGTGCCAGCAGCCCGACAGGGTACACTGAAGCTTTCTTT
TRBJ2-4,TRBD1,-,TRBV4-2,CASSQGQGRAKNIQYF,TGTGCCAGCAGCCAAGGACAGGGAAGGGCCAAAAACATTCAGTACTTC
TRBJ2-4,TRBD1,once,TRBV5-1,CASSLSRWTGDGKNIQYF,TGCGCCAGCAGCTTGAGTCGCTGGACAGGGGATGGCAAAAACATTCAGTACTTC